This TCR beta chain stems from a study of T cell clones after liver transplantation. Looking at the study overall: Third-party-reactive TCRbeta sequences from pre-transplant mixed lymphocyte reactions served as antigen-independent comparators. Study conclusions and caveats: Small, mixed patient groups and varying post-transplant times limit these conclusions. Graft donor-reactive T cells possibly entered the graft instead of undergoing deletion.

Assay used: immunoSEQ multiplex PCR; TCRdb lists only in-frame clones, some missing. The sample has more than 95,000 clones, more than 75% seen once; the top ten hold about 1%. Thawed unstimulated PBMCs were FACS-sorted by CD3, CD4 and CD8 into two populations. Germline-derived CDR1 and CDR2 are SGDLS and YYNGEE. The V and J ends lost 0 bases and 12 bases respectively, with 21 bases between them. The CDR3 sequence is 16 residues long. Details on this clone: What it recognizes is unknown.

The TCR comes from a human donor who received a liver transplant. Here the sequenced sample was CD4+ T cells from blood, taken before liver transplant. The rearrangement uses TRBV9 and TRBJ2-2, with D perhaps assigned TRBD1 or TRBD2 (6 bases each). The CDR3 bases are TGTGCCAGCAGCGTAGAGGGGGGCAGTAGACCGGGGAAGCTGTTTTTT. Its protein product is CASSVEGGSRPGKLFF.